This passage covers 13 T cell receptor beta chains from one sample sequenced in a study of T cells in Graves' hyperthyroidism and ophthalmopathy. Template material for amplifying TCR beta CDR3 regions consisted of RNA transcripts. TCR CDR3 underwent first-round RT-PCR with the HTBI primer set. TCRdb called the multiplex PCR reads again in MiXCR, with one record for every CDR3 protein. The sample holds fewer than 900,000 distinct CDR3 sequences; around 17% are singletons and the top ten take around 7.7%. The specimen sequenced was blood. Source of these receptors: a man aged 18 to 30 with Graves' hyperthyroidism.

The rearrangement joins TRBV24-1 to TRBJ2-2; 9 bases map to TRBD1. The CDR3 totals 18 residues. V was clipped by 0 bases and J by 1 base; unmatched bases: 5. From germline, CDR1 is KGHDR and CDR2 SFDVKD. The CDR3 nucleotides read TGTGCCACCAGTGATTTGCGGCCGACAGGGGGGAACACCGGGGAGCTGTTTTTT. Its protein is CATSDLRPTGGNTGELFF.

This clonotype occurred many times. This rearrangement joins TRBV20-1 to TRBJ2-1; 10 nucleotides line up with TRBD2. The CDR3 consists of 14 residues. Unmatched junction bases numbered 6, after V lost 6 bases and J lost 4 bases. CDR1 is DFQATT, CDR2 SNEGSKA, per germline (reference sequence). The CDR3 region has the DNA TGCAGTGCACGGACTAGCGGAGGGTACAATGAGCAGTTCTTC. Translated: CSARTSGGYNEQFF.

This clonotype was detected a few times. The chain uses TRBV20-1 and TRBJ1-6; D may be TRBD1 (6 bases). Germline V CDR1 and CDR2: DFQATT, SNEGSKA (reference sequence). V was pared by 0 bases and J by 9 bases, with 9 bases between. The length of the CDR3 is 13 residues. CDR3 loop: CSARDTGASPLHF. The CDR3 bases are TGCAGTGCTAGAGATACGGGGGCTTCACCCCTCCACTTT.

Ten or more counts support this clonotype. This chain uses TRBV30 with TRBJ1-1; D is perhaps TRBD1 (6 bases). The CDR3 contains 16 residues. The V gene's germline CDR1 is GTSNPN and CDR2 SVGIG (reference sequence). Trimming shortened V by 1 base and J by 1 base, and 16 bases separated the two germline ends. CDR3 protein: CAWSAPYRVGNTEAFF. The CDR3 DNA reads TGTGCCTGGAGTGCCCCCTACAGGGTGGGGAACACTGAAGCTTTCTTT.

This clonotype was counted between two and nine times. The rearrangement joins TRBV29-1 to TRBJ2-1; the match to TRBD2 covers 10 bases. Trimming took 6 bases from V and 9 from J; bases not matched to a gene: 11. Germline lookup yields CDR1 SQVTM and CDR2 ANQGSEA. The CDR3 is made up of 14 amino acids. The CDR3 here is CSVGRASGSGEQFF. The CDR3 DNA reads TGCAGCGTGGGGAGGGCTAGCGGGAGTGGTGAGCAGTTCTTC.

The chain couples TRBV3-1 to TRBJ2-1; maybe TRBD1 (5 bases). Germline-derived CDR1 and CDR2 are LGHDT and YNNKEL (reference sequence). Trimming took 0 bases from V and 10 from J, leaving 7 bases between them. The CDR3 has 12 residues. For the CDR3, the DNA is TGTGCCAGCAGCCAAGATAGGGGAGAGCAGTTCTTC. This encodes CASSQDRGEQFF.

The rearrangement links TRBV30 to TRBJ2-1; 12 positions match TRBD2. Germline trimming cut 2 bases from V and 4 bases from J; bases unmatched to any gene: 3. Germline CDR1 is GTSNPN and CDR2 is SVGIG (reference sequence). The CDR3 spans 15 residues. The chain's CDR3 is CAWSQGTSGYNEQFF. The CDR3 coding sequence is TGTGCCTGGAGTCAAGGGACTAGCGGGTACAATGAGCAGTTCTTC.

The chain has TRBV29-1 and TRBJ1-1; 7 bases map to TRBD1. The ends lost 3 bases at V and 6 bases at J; junction bases unmatched: 4. CDR3 length equals 12 residues. The germline gives CDR1 SQVTM, CDR2 ANQGSEA. DNA of the CDR3: TGCAGCGTTGAGTTACAGGGGCCTGAAGCTTTCTTT. This gives the protein CSVELQGPEAFF. Together with reference TRBV29-1 and TRBJ1-1, the CDR3 gives the full variable domain: SAVISQKPSRDICQRGTSLTIQCQVDSQVTMMFWYRQQPGQSLTLIATANQGSEATYESGFVIDKFPISRPNLTFSTLTVSNMSPEDSSIYLCSVELQGPEAFFGQGTRLTVV.

This clonotype has only a few counts. The gene calls are TRBV19 and TRBJ2-2; 10 nucleotides line up with TRBD2. Per the germline V gene, CDR1 is LNHDA and CDR2 is SQIVND (reference sequence). This CDR3 contains 18 residues. V was pared by 5 bases and J by 4 bases, with 13 bases of the junction left unmatched. The CDR3: CASSAELAGPSGTGELFF. The CDR3, as DNA: TGTGCCAGTAGTGCAGAACTAGCGGGACCATCAGGCACCGGGGAGCTGTTTTTT.

This clonotype has a handful of counts. V usage is TRBV2 and J usage is TRBJ1-2; D is perhaps TRBD1 (5 bases). The CDR3 spans 11 residues. V dropped 3 bases and J dropped 6 bases, with 5 bases sitting between them. Germline V gene data show CDR1 as SNHLY and CDR2 as FYNNEI. CDR3 protein: CASSDRDGYTF. The CDR3 DNA sequence: TGTGCCAGCAGTGACAGGGATGGCTACACCTTC. The variable domain in full, completed from reference TRBV2 and TRBJ1-2, reads EPEVTQTPSHQVTQMGQEVILRCVPISNHLYFYWYRQILGQKVEFLVSFYNNEISEKSEIFDDQFSVERPDGSNFTLKIRSTKLEDSAMYFCASSDRDGYTFGSGTRLTVV.

This clonotype has a count of ten or more. The genes are TRBV11-3 and TRBJ1-1; D perhaps matches TRBD1 (6 bases). Germline V CDR1 and CDR2: SGHNT, YENEEA. V was shortened by 5 bases and J by 1 base, with 14 bases between the two germline ends. The CDR3 totals 15 residues. CDR3 region: CASSPRTGPNTEAFF. CDR3 bases: TGTGCCAGCAGCCCCCGTACAGGGCCGAACACTGAAGCTTTCTTT.

This clonotype appeared a few times. This chain connects TRBV29-1 to TRBJ1-2, with D perhaps matching TRBD1 (5 bases). Between the trimmed V and J ends, which lost 7 bases and 2 bases, there was a span of 14 bases. The CDR3 loop spans 13 amino acids. The germline gives CDR1 SQVTM, CDR2 ANQGSEA. CDR3 nucleotide sequence: TGCAGCGCCGCCCGGGGGTCCAACTATGGCTACACCTTC. Translating it yields CSAARGSNYGYTF.

This clonotype has a count of ten or more. The chain couples TRBV5-1 to TRBJ2-1; 11 positions agree with TRBD1. Germline values: CDR1 SGHRS, CDR2 YFSETQ. The CDR3 loop spans 15 amino acids. Germline trimming cut 3 bases from V and 3 bases from J; bases unmatched to any gene: 2. The CDR3 loop reads CASSYGTGGYNEQFF. For the CDR3, the DNA is TGCGCCAGCAGCTACGGGACAGGGGGCTACAATGAGCAGTTCTTC.